Following are 6 T cell receptor beta chains from one sample sequenced in a study of cytomegalovirus exposure and HLA in healthy donors. The PCR employed 60 Vbeta primers together with 13 Jbeta primers. The assay was immunoSEQ multiplex PCR, and TCRdb's table has in-frame clones only and misses some. The data hold 160,000 or so clones, with 78% observed a single time. Sequencing used PBMCs. Receptors were obtained from a male donor in good health and CMV-seronegative.

The chain couples TRBV18 to TRBJ2-3; 8 positions match TRBD1. The germline V gene has CDR1 KGHSH and CDR2 LQKENI. This CDR3 has 16 residues. After removal of 4 bases from V and 5 bases from J, the junction contained 11 bases not matched to a gene. The DNA of the CDR3 is TGTGCCAGCTCACTAGGATACCAGGGGGCAGGAGATACGCAGTATTTT. Protein product: CASSLGYQGAGDTQYF.

The genes are TRBV7-2 and TRBJ2-5; 10 nucleotides match TRBD1. V shed 4 bases and J 5 bases; nucleotides not matched to a gene: 4. Germline assignment: CDR1 SGHTA and CDR2 FQGNSA. CDR3 length: 14 residues. For the CDR3, the DNA is TGTGCCAGCAGCTCCTGGACAGGGGGGGAGACCCAGTACTTC. Encoded protein: CASSSWTGGETQYF.

This sequence joins TRBV23-1 and TRBJ2-3, with 8 bases matching TRBD1. TRBV23-1 is classed as an ORF, of uncertain function. After removal of 2 bases from V and 1 base from J, the junction contained 17 bases not matched to a gene. CDR3 size: 20 residues. The CDR3, as DNA: TGCGCCAGCAGTCAAAATCCCTTTCACCCAGGGGGCGCCGGCACAGATACGCAGTATTTT. Translating it yields CASSQNPFHPGGAGTDTQYF.

V usage is TRBV7-2 and J usage is TRBJ2-3; the D gene is possibly TRBD1 (6 bases). The germline gives CDR1 SGHTA, CDR2 FQGNSA. This CDR3 comprises 15 residues. V lost 2 bases to trimming and J lost 6 bases, with 15 bases between them. The CDR3 is CASSLFPRGMDTQYF. The CDR3 nucleotides read TGTGCCAGCAGCTTATTCCCCAGGGGTATGGATACGCAGTATTTT.

The V call is TRBV10-3, the J call TRBJ1-5; maybe TRBD1 (5 bases). V was cut by 4 bases and J by 4 bases, with 11 bases left in between. The V gene's germline CDR1 is ENHRY and CDR2 SYGVKD. The CDR3 spans 14 residues. The CDR3 sequence is CAISGGGANQPQHF. The CDR3 DNA reads TGTGCCATCAGTGGGGGCGGGGCTAATCAGCCCCAGCATTTT.

This rearrangement joins TRBV7-2 to TRBJ2-5; 9 nucleotides match TRBD1. Looked up from germline, CDR1 is SGHTA and CDR2 is FQGNSA. V dropped 6 bases and J dropped 7; count of bases not matched to a gene: 12. This CDR3 comprises 15 residues. The CDR3 DNA is TGTGCCAGCAGAAGGGACAGGGCGGTGGAAGGGACCCAGTACTTC. It translates to CASRRDRAVEGTQYF.